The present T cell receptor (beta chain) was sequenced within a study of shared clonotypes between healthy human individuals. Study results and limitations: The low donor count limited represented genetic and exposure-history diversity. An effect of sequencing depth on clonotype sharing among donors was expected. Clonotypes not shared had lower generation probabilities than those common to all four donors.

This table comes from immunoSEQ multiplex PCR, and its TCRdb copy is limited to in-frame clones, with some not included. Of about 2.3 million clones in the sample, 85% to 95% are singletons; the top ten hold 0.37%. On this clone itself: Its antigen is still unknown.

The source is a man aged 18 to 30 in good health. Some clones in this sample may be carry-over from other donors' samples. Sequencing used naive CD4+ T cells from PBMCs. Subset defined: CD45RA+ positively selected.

The CDR3 region has the DNA TGCGCCAGCAGCCTCCCGGGGGGTAGCTCACCCCTCCACTTT. It translates to CASSLPGGSSPLHF. This chain joins TRBV4-1 and TRBJ1-6; D perhaps matches TRBD1 (5 bases). V lost 4 bases and J 10 bases, leaving 14 bases between the germline ends. CDR1 is MGHRA and CDR2 is YSYEKL in the germline V gene. There are 14 residues in the CDR3.